Following are 21 T cell receptor beta chains from one sample sequenced in a study of blood T cell repertoires in COVID-19. Sequencing used immunoSEQ multiplex PCR; TCRdb keeps in-frame clones, though not all of them. Found here are some 180,000 clones, roughly 82% of them singletons; the top ten hold 4% to 6.5%. Sequencing was performed on PBMCs or T cells enriched from blood (not recorded which). Receptors were obtained from a woman between 55 and 75 years old with acute COVID-19.

This clone was counted a few times. This rearrangement joins TRBV3-1 (or the pseudogene TRBV3-2) to TRBJ2-1, with a tentative D call TRBD2 (6 bases). The CDR3 spans 16 residues. The V gene lost 1 base and the J gene lost 5 bases, with 15 bases spanning the gap. Germline CDR1 and CDR2: LGHDT and YNNKEL (reference sequence). DNA of the CDR3: TGTGCCAGCAGCCAAGTTGGTACTAGCTGGAACAATGAGCAGTTCTTC. Translation: CASSQVGTSWNNEQFF.

The chain employs TRBV28 and TRBJ1-6; D is perhaps TRBD1 (6 bases). This CDR3 comprises 18 residues. CDR1 and CDR2 (germline): MDHEN, SYDVKM. The V end was cut by 4 bases, the J end by 5 bases, with 21 bases between. The CDR3 region has the DNA TGTGCCAGCAGTTCGGGGGGGCTTATATCCGGTAATAATTCACCCCTCCACTTT. The encoded protein is CASSSGGLISGNNSPLHF.

This clone was observed a few times. CDR3 bases: TGTGCCAGTAGTATCTTCGCAGGGGGCACTGAAGCTTTCTTT. Translated, it gives CASSIFAGGTEAFF. The chain carries TRBV19 and TRBJ1-1; 7 nucleotides align to TRBD1. The V segment lost 3 bases and the J segment 4 bases; nucleotides outside the gene matches: 5. The germline CDR1 and CDR2 sequences are LNHDA and SQIVND (reference sequence). The length of the CDR3 is 14 residues.

This clone was found once. The J gene is TRBJ2-2, the V gene TRBV7-2; TRBD2 matches at 8 bases. The trim removed 8 bases at V and 4 bases at J, leaving 3 bases unmatched. The CDR3 is made up of 13 amino acids. Germline V gene sequence: CDR1 SGHTA, CDR2 FQGNSA. CDR3 amino acids: CASRRGGTGELFF. The CDR3 bases are TGTGCCAGCCGACGGGGGGGCACCGGGGAGCTGTTTTTT.

The chain uses TRBV5-8 and TRBJ1-2; TRBD1 might be the D (6 bases). The CDR3 is 14 residues long. V was pared by 4 bases and J by 4 bases, with 14 bases between. Germline V lookup: CDR1 SGHTS, CDR2 YDEGEE. The CDR3: CASSGQPQLYGYTF. The CDR3 bases are TGTGCCAGCAGCGGACAGCCACAACTCTATGGCTACACCTTC.

In this sample, this clone turned up once. The chain uses TRBV28 and TRBJ2-1; D is undetermined. With 2 bases removed from V and 6 bases from J, the gap between germline ends came to 11 bases. Germline V lookup: CDR1 MDHEN, CDR2 SYDVKM. CDR3 length equals 14 residues. CDR3 nucleotide sequence: TGTGCCAGCAGTTTAGTTGTTCAGGTCAATGAGCAGTTCTTC. Translating gives CASSLVVQVNEQFF.

CDR3 in amino acids: CAWKTSGTLNYGYTF. In nucleotides, the CDR3 is TGTGCCTGGAAAACCTCCGGGACACTGAACTATGGCTACACCTTC. The V call is TRBV30, the J call TRBJ1-2; tentative D call: TRBD1 (6 bases). CDR1 GTSNPN and CDR2 SVGIG come from the germline V gene (reference sequence). The CDR3 has 15 amino acids. The V end lost 4 bases, the J end lost 2 bases, and 17 bases lay between the germline ends.

The chain carries TRBV7-6 and TRBJ1-2; possibly TRBD1 for D (6 bases). Germline lookup yields CDR1 SGHVS and CDR2 FNYEAQ. The CDR3 has 16 residues. V was trimmed by 5 bases and J by 8 bases, leaving 24 bases between them. The CDR3 region has the DNA TGTGCCAGCAGCCCCTCGGCGTCGCTCGGGGGGCGAGGCTACACCTTC. Translating gives CASSPSASLGGRGYTF.

This sequence joins TRBV18 and TRBJ2-7; 10 bases fit TRBD2. V gave up 3 bases and J gave up 5 bases; unmatched junction bases: 4. The germline V gene has CDR1 KGHSH and CDR2 LQKENI. The CDR3 totals 14 residues. The DNA for the CDR3 is TGTGCCAGCTCACCGGGACTAGCGCCCCACGAGCAGTACTTC. Its translation: CASSPGLAPHEQYF. Complete variable domain (other parts from reference TRBV18 and TRBJ2-7): NAGVMQNPRHLVRRRGQEARLRCSPMKGHSHVYWYRQLPEEGLKFMVYLQKENIIDESGMPKERFSAEFPKEGPSILRIQQVVRGDSAAYFCASSPGLAPHEQYFGPGTRLTVT.

The chain is built from TRBV9 and TRBJ2-2, with a tentative D call TRBD1 (6 bases). Germline V gives CDR1 SGDLS, CDR2 YYNGEE. The V and J ends lost 6 bases and 6 bases respectively, with 18 bases between them. CDR3 length: 15 residues. The CDR3 DNA reads TGTGCCAGCACCGGCGGCAGGGGATTATCCGGGGAGCTGTTTTTT. This gives the protein CASTGGRGLSGELFF.

The V and J genes are TRBV7-2 and TRBJ1-1; D perhaps matches TRBD1 (5 bases). This CDR3 is 16 amino acids long. The V end was cut by 1 base, the J end by 0 bases, with 12 bases between. Germline lookup yields CDR1 SGHTA and CDR2 FQGNSA. CDR3: CASSLDWGKMNTEAFF. CDR3 DNA sequence: TGTGCCAGCAGCTTAGATTGGGGCAAGATGAACACTGAAGCTTTCTTT. Full variable domain (missing parts from reference TRBV7-2 and TRBJ1-1): GAGVSQSPSNKVTEKGKDVELRCDPISGHTALYWYRQSLGQGLEFLIYFQGNSAPDKSGLPSDRFSAERTGGSVSTLTIQRTQQEDSAVYLCASSLDWGKMNTEAFFGQGTRLTVV.

The rearrangement joins TRBV7-2 to TRBJ2-1; TRBD1 agrees at 8 bases. The CDR3 spans 13 residues. Trimming took 5 bases from V and 6 from J; bases not matched to a gene: 3. Germline V gives CDR1 SGHTA, CDR2 FQGNSA. In DNA form, the CDR3 reads TGTGCCAGCAGCACAGACAGGGGCAATGAGCAGTTCTTC. It codes for CASSTDRGNEQFF.

The J gene is TRBJ2-3, the V gene TRBV7-2; D is unclear. The V end was cut by 5 bases, the J end by 6 bases, with 12 bases between. Germline V CDR1 and CDR2: SGHTA, FQGNSA. The CDR3 runs 13 residues. The CDR3 nucleotides read TGTGCCAGCAGCCCCGGAGCGAGGGATACGCAGTATTTT. It translates to CASSPGARDTQYF.

The chain links TRBV24-1 to TRBJ1-2; 8 nucleotides line up with TRBD1. CDR1 and CDR2 (germline): KGHDR, SFDVKD. CDR3 length: 13 amino acids. The junction had 2 bases not matched to a gene; V was cut back by 3 bases and J by 6 bases. Here the CDR3 DNA reads TGTGCCACCAGTGATGGGACAGGACATGGCTACACCTTC. This translates into CATSDGTGHGYTF.

V usage is TRBV30 and J usage is TRBJ1-4; 11 bases are shared with TRBD1. The CDR3 sequence is 14 residues long. The V segment lost 5 bases and the J segment 6 bases; nucleotides outside the gene matches: 5. Germline CDR1 is GTSNPN and CDR2 is SVGIG (reference sequence). The CDR3 sequence is CAWLGTGGHEKLFF. CDR3 nucleotide sequence: TGTGCCTGGCTAGGGACAGGGGGGCATGAAAAACTGTTTTTT. Full variable domain (outside the CDR3, taken from reference TRBV30 and TRBJ1-4): SQTIHQWPATLVQPVGSPLSLECTVEGTSNPNLYWYRQAAGRGLQLLFYSVGIGQISSEVPQNLSASRPQDRQFILSSKKLLLSDSGFYLCAWLGTGGHEKLFFGSGTQLSVL.

The chain recombines TRBV20-1 with TRBJ1-1, with 7 positions matching TRBD1. The CDR3 extends over 11 amino acids. Trimming at V came to 5 bases and at J to 6 bases, leaving 3 bases not matched to a gene. The germline gives CDR1 DFQATT, CDR2 SNEGSKA (reference sequence). The CDR3 nucleotides read TGCAGTGCTCCAGGGGGGCCTGAAGCTTTCTTT. This encodes CSAPGGPEAFF.

Here the CDR3 reads CASSPGGGGSYNEQFF. The DNA of the CDR3 is TGTGCCAGCAGCCCCGGTGGGGGAGGCTCCTACAATGAGCAGTTCTTC. This rearrangement joins TRBV7-7 to TRBJ2-1; possible D gene TRBD2, 6 bases. The length of the CDR3 is 16 residues. The germline V gene has CDR1 SSHAT and CDR2 FNYEAQ (reference sequence). V was trimmed by 5 bases and J by 0 bases, leaving 14 bases between them.

The genes are TRBV6-6 and TRBJ1-6, with D possibly being TRBD1 (5 bases). Germline CDR1 MNHNY, CDR2 SVGAGI (reference sequence). This CDR3 has 15 residues. V was shortened by 8 bases and J by 3 bases, with 14 bases between the two germline ends. The CDR3 nucleotides are TGTGCCAGCGATCTGGGGCAGGGCTATAATTCACCCCTCCACTTT. It specifies CASDLGQGYNSPLHF.

This sequence joins TRBV18 and TRBJ1-1; the D gene is possibly TRBD1 (6 bases). This CDR3 contains 16 residues. The germline V and J ends were trimmed by 0 bases and 5 bases, with 16 bases remaining between them. The germline gives CDR1 KGHSH, CDR2 LQKENI. CDR3 sequence: CASSPPMGAFGTEAFF. The DNA for the CDR3 is TGTGCCAGCTCACCACCGATGGGGGCGTTCGGTACTGAAGCTTTCTTT.

The chain links TRBV6-2 or TRBV6-3 to TRBJ1-3; 9 bases line up with TRBD1. The germline V gene has CDR1 MNHEY and CDR2 SVGEGT. This CDR3 is built from 14 residues. Trimming at V came to 6 bases and at J to 4 bases, leaving 4 bases not matched to a gene. The CDR3 here is CASSRTGDGNTIYF. DNA for the CDR3: TGTGCCAGCAGCCGGACAGGGGACGGAAACACCATATATTTT.

The chain carries TRBV27 and TRBJ1-2; the match to TRBD1 covers 7 bases. Germline V CDR1 and CDR2: MNHEY, SMNVEV (reference sequence). The ends lost 4 bases at V and 4 bases at J; junction bases unmatched: 6. The CDR3 consists of 14 residues. Here the CDR3 reads CASSSGTAFYGYTF. As DNA, the CDR3 is TGTGCCAGCAGTTCCGGGACAGCCTTCTATGGCTACACCTTC.